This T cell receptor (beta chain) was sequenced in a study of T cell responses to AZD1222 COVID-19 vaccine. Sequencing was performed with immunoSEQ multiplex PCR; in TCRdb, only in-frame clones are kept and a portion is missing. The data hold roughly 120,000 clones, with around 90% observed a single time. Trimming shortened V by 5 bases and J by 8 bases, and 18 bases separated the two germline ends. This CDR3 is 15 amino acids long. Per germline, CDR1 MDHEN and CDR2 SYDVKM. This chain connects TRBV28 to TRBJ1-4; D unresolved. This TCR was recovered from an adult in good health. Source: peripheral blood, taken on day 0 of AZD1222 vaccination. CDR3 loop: CASSPPFGYFEKLFF. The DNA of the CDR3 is TGTGCCAGCAGTCCCCCGTTCGGGTATTTCGAAAAACTGTTTTTT.